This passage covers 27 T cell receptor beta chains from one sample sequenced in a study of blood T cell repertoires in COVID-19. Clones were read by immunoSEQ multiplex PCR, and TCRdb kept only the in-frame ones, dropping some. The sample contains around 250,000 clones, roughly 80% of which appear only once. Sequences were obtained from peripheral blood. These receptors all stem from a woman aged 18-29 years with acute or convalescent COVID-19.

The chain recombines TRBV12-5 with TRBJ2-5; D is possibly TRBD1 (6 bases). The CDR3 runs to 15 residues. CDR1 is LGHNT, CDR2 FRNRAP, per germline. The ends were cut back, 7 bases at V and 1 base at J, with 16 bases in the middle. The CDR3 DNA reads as TGTGCTAGTGCCGTCGGGACAACTCCCCAAGAGACCCAGTACTTC. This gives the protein CASAVGTTPQETQYF.

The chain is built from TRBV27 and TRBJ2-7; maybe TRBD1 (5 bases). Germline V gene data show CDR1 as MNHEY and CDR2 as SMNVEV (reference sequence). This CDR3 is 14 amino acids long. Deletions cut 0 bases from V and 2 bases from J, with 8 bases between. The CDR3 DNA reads TGTGCCAGCAGTTTATCAGGGGCCCCCTACGAGCAGTACTTC. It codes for CASSLSGAPYEQYF.

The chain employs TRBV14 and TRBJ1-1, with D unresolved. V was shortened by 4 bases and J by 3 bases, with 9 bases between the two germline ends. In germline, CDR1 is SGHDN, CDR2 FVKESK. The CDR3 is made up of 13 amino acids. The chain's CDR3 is CASSLELYTEAFF. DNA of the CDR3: TGTGCCAGCAGCCTCGAGTTGTACACTGAAGCTTTCTTT.

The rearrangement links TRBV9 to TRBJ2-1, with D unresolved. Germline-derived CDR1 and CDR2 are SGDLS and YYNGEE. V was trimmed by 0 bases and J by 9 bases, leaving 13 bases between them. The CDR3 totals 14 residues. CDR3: CASSVGGQPGEQFF. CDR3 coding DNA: TGTGCCAGCAGCGTAGGAGGCCAGCCTGGTGAGCAGTTCTTC.

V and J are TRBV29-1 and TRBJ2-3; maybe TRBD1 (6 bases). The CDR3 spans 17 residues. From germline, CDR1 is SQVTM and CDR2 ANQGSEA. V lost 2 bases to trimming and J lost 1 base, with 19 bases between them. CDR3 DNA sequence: TGCAGCGTTGAAAGCCTCAGGGGAGTTAGGGGCACAGATACGCAGTATTTT. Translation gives CSVESLRGVRGTDTQYF.

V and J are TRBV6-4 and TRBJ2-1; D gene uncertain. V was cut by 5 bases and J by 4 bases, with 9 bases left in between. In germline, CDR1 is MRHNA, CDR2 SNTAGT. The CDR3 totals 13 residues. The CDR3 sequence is CASSSTEYNEQFF. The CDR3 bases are TGTGCCAGCAGTAGCACTGAATACAATGAGCAGTTCTTC.

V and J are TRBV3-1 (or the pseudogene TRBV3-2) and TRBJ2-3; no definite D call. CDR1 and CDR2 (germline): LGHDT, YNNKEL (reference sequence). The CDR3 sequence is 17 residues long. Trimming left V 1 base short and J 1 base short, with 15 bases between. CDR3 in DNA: TGTGCCAGCAGCCAAGCACCTAGGTTTTCCGGCACAGATACGCAGTATTTT. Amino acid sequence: CASSQAPRFSGTDTQYF.

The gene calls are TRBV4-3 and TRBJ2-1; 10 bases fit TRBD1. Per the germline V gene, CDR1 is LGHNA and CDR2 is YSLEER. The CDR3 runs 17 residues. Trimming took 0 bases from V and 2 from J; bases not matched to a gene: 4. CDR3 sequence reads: CASSQDRGTGAYNEQFF. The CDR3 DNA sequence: TGCGCCAGCAGCCAAGATCGCGGGACAGGGGCCTACAATGAGCAGTTCTTC.

In nucleotides, the CDR3 is TGTGCCAGCAGTGAACAGGGTACAGATACGCAGTATTTT. Translation: CASSEQGTDTQYF. The J gene is TRBJ2-3, the V gene TRBV6-1, with D possibly being TRBD1 (5 bases). Trimming took off 2 bases at V and 3 bases at J, with 6 bases between the two ends. Germline-derived CDR1 and CDR2 are MNHNS and SASEGT. The CDR3 is made up of 13 amino acids.

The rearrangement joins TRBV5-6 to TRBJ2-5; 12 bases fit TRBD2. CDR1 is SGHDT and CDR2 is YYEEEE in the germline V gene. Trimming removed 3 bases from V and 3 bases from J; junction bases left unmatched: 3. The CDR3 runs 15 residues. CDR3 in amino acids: CASSSWTSGEETQYF. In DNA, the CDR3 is TGTGCCAGCAGCTCGTGGACTAGCGGGGAAGAGACCCAGTACTTC.

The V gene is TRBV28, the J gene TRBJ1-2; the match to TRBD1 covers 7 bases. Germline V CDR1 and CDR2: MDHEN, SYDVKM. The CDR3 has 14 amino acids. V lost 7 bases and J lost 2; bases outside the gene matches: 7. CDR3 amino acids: CASTSGQRNYGYTF. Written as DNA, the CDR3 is TGTGCCAGCACCTCGGGACAGCGAAACTATGGCTACACCTTC.

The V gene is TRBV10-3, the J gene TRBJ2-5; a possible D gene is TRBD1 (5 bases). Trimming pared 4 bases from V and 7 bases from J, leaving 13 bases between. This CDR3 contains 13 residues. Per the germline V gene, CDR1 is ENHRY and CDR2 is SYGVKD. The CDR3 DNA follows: TGTGCCATCAGTGCAAAGGGGCCTGTGACCCAGTACTTC. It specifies CAISAKGPVTQYF.

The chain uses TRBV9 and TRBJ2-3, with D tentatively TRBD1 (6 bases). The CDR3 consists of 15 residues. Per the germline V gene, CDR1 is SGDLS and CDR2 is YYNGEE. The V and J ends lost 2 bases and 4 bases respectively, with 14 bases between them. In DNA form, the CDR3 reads TGTGCCAGCAGCGTCAGTGGTGGGGGCCCAGATACGCAGTATTTT. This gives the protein CASSVSGGGPDTQYF. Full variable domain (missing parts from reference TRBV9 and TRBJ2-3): DSGVTQTPKHLITATGQRVTLRCSPRSGDLSVYWYQQSLDQGLQFLIQYYNGEERAKGNILERFSAQQFPDLHSELNLSSLELGDSALYFCASSVSGGGPDTQYFGPGTRLTVL.

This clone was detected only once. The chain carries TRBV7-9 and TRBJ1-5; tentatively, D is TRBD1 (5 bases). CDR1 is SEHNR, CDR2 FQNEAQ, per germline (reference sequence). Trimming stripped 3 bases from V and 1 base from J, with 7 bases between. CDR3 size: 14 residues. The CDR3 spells CASSFAGSNQPQHF. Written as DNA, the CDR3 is TGTGCCAGCAGCTTTGCAGGGAGCAATCAGCCCCAGCATTTT.

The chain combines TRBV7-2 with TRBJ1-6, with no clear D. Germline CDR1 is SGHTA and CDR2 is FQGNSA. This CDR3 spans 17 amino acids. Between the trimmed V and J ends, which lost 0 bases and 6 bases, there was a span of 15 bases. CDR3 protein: CASSLAMGAPSNSPLHF. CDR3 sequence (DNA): TGTGCCAGCAGCTTAGCGATGGGCGCCCCGAGTAATTCACCCCTCCACTTT.

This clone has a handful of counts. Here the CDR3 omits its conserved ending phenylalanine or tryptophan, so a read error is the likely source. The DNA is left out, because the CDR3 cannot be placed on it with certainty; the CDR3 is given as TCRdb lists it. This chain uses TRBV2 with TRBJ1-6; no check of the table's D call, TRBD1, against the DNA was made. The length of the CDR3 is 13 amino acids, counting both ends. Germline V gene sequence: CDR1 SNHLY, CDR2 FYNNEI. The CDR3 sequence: CASTTRGRDPLLS.

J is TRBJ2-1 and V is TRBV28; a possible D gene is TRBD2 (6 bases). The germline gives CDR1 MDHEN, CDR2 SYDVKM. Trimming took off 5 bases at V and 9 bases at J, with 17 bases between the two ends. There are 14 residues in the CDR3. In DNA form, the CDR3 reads TGTGCCAGCAGTGGCGGACAACCCGGGAGTGAGCAGTTCTTC. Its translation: CASSGGQPGSEQFF. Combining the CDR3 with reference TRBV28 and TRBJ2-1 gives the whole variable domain DVKVTQSSRYLVKRTGEKVFLECVQDMDHENMFWYRQDPGLGLRLIYFSYDVKMKEKGDIPEGYSVSREKKERFSLILESASTNQTSMYLCASSGGQPGSEQFFGPGTRLTVL.

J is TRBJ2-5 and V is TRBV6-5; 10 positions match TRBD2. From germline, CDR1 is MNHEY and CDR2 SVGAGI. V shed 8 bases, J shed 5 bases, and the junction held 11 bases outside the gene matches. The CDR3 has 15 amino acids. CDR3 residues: CASGTASGSWETQYF. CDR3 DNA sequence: TGTGCCAGCGGGACGGCTAGCGGGAGTTGGGAGACCCAGTACTTC.

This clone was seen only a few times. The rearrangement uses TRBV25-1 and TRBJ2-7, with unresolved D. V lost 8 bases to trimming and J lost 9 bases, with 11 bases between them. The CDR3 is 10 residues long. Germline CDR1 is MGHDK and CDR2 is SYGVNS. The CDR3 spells CASGPRGQYF. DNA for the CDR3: TGTGCCAGCGGCCCCCGTGGGCAGTACTTC.

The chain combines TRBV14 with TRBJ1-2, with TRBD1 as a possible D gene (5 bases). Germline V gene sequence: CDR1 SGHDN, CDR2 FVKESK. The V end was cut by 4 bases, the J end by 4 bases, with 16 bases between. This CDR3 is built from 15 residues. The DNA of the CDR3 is TGTGCCAGCAGCCTGACAGTCCTCGGTTTCTATGGCTACACCTTC. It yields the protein CASSLTVLGFYGYTF. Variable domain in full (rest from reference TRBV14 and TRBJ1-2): EAGVTQFPSHSVIEKGQTVTLRCDPISGHDNLYWYRRVMGKEIKFLLHFVKESKQDESGMPNNRFLAERTGGTYSTLKVQPAELEDSGVYFCASSLTVLGFYGYTFGSGTRLTVV.

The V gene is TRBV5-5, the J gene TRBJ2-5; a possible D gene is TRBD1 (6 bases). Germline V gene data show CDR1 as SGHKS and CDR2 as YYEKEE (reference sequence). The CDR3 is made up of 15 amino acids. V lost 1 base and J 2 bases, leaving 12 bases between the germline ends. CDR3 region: CASSLKRTVQETQYF. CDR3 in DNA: TGTGCCAGCAGCTTGAAGCGGACAGTACAAGAGACCCAGTACTTC. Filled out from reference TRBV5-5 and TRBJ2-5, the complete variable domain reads DAGVTQSPTHLIKTRGQQVTLRCSPISGHKSVSWYQQVLGQGPQFIFQYYEKEERGRGNFPDRFSARQFPNYSSELNVNALLLGDSALYLCASSLKRTVQETQYFGPGTRLLVL.

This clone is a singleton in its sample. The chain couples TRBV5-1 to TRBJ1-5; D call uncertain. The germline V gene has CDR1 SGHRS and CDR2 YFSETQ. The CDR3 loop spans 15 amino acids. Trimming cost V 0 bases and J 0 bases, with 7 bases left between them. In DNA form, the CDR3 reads TGCGCCAGCAGCTTGGACAGCAATAGCAATCAGCCCCAGCATTTT. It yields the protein CASSLDSNSNQPQHF.

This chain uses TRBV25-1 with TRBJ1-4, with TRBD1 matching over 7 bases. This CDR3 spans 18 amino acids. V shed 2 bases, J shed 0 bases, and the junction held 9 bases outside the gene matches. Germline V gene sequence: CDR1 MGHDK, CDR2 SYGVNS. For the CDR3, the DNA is TGTGCCAGCAGTGAAGAGGGGAGACAGGGAGCAACTAATGAAAAACTGTTTTTT. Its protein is CASSEEGRQGATNEKLFF.

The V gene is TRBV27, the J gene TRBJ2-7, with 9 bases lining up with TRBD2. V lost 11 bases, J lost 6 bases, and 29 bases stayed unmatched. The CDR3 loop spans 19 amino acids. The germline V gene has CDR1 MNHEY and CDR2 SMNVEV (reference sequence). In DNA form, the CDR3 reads TGTGCCGCGGCCCCTATGGGGGGGCGATTTTTCGCGGGAGGGGTCGAGCAGTACTTC. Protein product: CAAAPMGGRFFAGGVEQYF.

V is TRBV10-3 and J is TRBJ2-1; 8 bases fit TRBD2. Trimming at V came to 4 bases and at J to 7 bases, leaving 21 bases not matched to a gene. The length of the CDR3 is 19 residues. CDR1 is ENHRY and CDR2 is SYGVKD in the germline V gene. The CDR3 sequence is CAISAPLGIGSGSGNEQFF. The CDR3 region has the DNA TGTGCCATCAGTGCCCCCTTAGGCATTGGGAGCGGGAGTGGAAATGAGCAGTTCTTC.

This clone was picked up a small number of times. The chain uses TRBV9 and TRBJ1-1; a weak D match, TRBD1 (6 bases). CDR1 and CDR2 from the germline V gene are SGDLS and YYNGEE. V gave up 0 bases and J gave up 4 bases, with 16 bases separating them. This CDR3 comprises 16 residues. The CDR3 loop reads CASSVEAGARGTEAFF. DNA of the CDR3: TGTGCCAGCAGCGTAGAGGCAGGGGCTAGAGGCACTGAAGCTTTCTTT. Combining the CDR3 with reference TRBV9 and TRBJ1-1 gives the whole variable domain DSGVTQTPKHLITATGQRVTLRCSPRSGDLSVYWYQQSLDQGLQFLIQYYNGEERAKGNILERFSAQQFPDLHSELNLSSLELGDSALYFCASSVEAGARGTEAFFGQGTRLTVV.

Written as DNA, the CDR3 is TGTGCCAGCAGCCTCGGGGGGGTGTTGAACTATGGCTACACCTTC. The encoded protein is CASSLGGVLNYGYTF. The chain uses TRBV11-2 and TRBJ1-2, with D maybe TRBD1 (5 bases). Trimming cost V 5 bases and J 2 bases, with 15 bases left between them. Germline CDR1 and CDR2: SGHAT and FQNNGV. This CDR3 contains 15 residues. The variable domain in full, with the rest retrieved from reference TRBV11-2 and TRBJ1-2, is EAGVAQSPRYKIIEKRQSVAFWCNPISGHATLYWYQQILGQGPKLLIQFQNNGVVDDSQLPKDRFSAERLKGVDSTLKIQPAKLEDSAVYLCASSLGGVLNYGYTFGSGTRLTVV.